This entry features one T cell receptor beta chain sequence. The antigen remains undetermined. The sample is drawn from a study of brain T cells in children with intractable seizures. Assay used: immunoSEQ multiplex PCR; TCRdb lists only in-frame clones, some missing. Of about 340,000 clones detected, roughly 92% appear once; the ten largest clones hold under 7%. Study-level findings and limits: Viral specificity was inferred only from CDR3 similarity; HCMV serostatus was unknown. Clones missing pre-surgery may reflect undersampling of that blood sample.

Time point denoted: blood from clinic visit 5 months post-surgery; TSC patient then seizure free. The sequenced cases were selected for having the highest brain T cell transcript signatures. Before surgery, patients took at least one anti-epileptic drug. This receptor was obtained from a boy younger than two with tuberous sclerosis and intractable seizures. The source was peripheral blood, collected about 5 months after surgery.

The CDR3 nucleotides are TGTGCCACCTCTTTGCGCGGCAGGGATGGAAACACCATATATTTT. It specifies CATSLRGRDGNTIYF. This chain joins TRBV24-1 and TRBJ1-3; TRBD1 might be the D (5 bases). Germline CDR1 and CDR2: KGHDR and SFDVKD. The CDR3 has 15 amino acids. V lost 9 bases and J 3 bases, leaving 17 bases between the germline ends.